These 2 T cell receptor beta chains share one sample of origin, sequenced in a study of shared clonotypes between healthy human individuals. TCRdb's copy holds only in-frame clones and misses some; the assay was immunoSEQ multiplex PCR. The table has about 1 million clones, under 80% seen once. The sample consisted of memory CD4+ T cells sorted from blood. The subset here: CD45RA-negative fraction. These TCRs come from a man between 18 and 29 years old in good health.

The chain links TRBV10-3 to TRBJ2-1; the D is unclear. Germline values: CDR1 ENHRY, CDR2 SYGVKD. This CDR3 is built from 15 residues. V was pared by 6 bases and J by 1 base, with 13 bases between. CDR3: CAISRDGVSYNEQFF. In nucleotides, the CDR3 is TGTGCCATCAGCAGAGATGGGGTTTCCTACAATGAGCAGTTCTTC.

The table lists this clone with a few counts. This rearrangement joins TRBV7-9 to TRBJ1-4; possible D gene TRBD1, 5 bases. CDR1 is SEHNR and CDR2 is FQNEAQ in the germline V gene (reference sequence). The CDR3 is 15 residues long. Trimming stripped 1 base from V and 0 bases from J, with 6 bases between. In nucleotides, the CDR3 is TGTGCCAGCAGCTTAGTGACAGCAACTAATGAAAAACTGTTTTTT. This sequence encodes CASSLVTATNEKLFF.